A single T cell receptor beta chain is shown here with its context. These data originate in a study of blood T cell repertoires in COVID-19. Overall study: The United States, Italy and Spain provided the acute and convalescent COVID-19 samples. In each case, the material was cDNA or gDNA derived from T cells, B-cell-depleted T cells, or PBMCs.

V was cut by 5 bases and J by 8 bases, with 15 bases left in between. CDR1 and CDR2 (germline): LNHDA, SQIVND (reference sequence). This CDR3 contains 13 residues. In the original workflow: Amplification of reference gene primers was used by the study to estimate nucleated cell counts. TCRdb keeps only in-frame clones here, not all; method: immunoSEQ multiplex PCR. V and J calls and clone size are those listed in that table; D and trimming were worked out from the DNA. The repertoire holds 88,000 or so clones, with roughly 90% as singletons. This TCR was sampled from a man between 60 and 75 years old with acute or convalescent COVID-19. The chain carries TRBV19 and TRBJ1-2, with D perhaps matching TRBD1 (5 bases). Input material: peripheral blood. CDR3 loop: CASSPRGDEGYTF. CDR3 sequence (DNA): TGTGCCAGTAGTCCCCGGGGGGACGAAGGCTACACCTTC.